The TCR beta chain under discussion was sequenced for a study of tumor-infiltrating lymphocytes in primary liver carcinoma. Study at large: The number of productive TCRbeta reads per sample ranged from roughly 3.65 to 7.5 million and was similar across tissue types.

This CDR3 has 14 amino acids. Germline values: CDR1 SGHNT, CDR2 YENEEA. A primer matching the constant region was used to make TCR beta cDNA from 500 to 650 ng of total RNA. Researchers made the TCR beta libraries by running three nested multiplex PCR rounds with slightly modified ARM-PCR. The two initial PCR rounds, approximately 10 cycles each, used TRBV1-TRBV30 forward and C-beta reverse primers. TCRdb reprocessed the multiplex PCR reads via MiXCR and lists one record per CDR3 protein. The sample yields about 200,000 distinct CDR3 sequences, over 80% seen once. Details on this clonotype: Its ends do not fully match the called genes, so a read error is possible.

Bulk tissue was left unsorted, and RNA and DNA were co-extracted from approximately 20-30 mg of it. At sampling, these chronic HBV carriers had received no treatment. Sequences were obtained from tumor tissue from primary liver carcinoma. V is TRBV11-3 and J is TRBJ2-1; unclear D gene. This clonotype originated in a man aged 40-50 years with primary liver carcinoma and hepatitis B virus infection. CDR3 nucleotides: TGTGCCAGCAGCTCGGGCGTCTCGAACAATGGGCAGTTCTTC. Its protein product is CASSSGVSNNGQFF.